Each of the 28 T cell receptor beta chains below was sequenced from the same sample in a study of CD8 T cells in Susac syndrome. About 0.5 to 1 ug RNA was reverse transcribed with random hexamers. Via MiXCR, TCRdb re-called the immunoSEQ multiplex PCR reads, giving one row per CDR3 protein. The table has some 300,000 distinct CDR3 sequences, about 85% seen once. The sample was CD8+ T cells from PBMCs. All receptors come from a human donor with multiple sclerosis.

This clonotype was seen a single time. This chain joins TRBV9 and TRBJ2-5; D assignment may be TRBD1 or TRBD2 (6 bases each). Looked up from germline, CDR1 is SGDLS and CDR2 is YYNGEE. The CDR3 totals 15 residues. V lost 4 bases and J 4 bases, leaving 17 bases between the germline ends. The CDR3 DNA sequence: TGTGCCAGCAGCCGATTCGGGGGACATGGAGAGACCCAGTACTTC. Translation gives CASSRFGGHGETQYF.

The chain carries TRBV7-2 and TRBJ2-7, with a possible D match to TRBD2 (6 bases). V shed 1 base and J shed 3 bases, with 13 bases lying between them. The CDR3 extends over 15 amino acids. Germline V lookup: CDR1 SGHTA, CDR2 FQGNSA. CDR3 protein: CASSLGLARDYEQYF. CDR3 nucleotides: TGTGCCAGCAGCTTAGGGCTAGCGAGAGACTACGAGCAGTACTTC.

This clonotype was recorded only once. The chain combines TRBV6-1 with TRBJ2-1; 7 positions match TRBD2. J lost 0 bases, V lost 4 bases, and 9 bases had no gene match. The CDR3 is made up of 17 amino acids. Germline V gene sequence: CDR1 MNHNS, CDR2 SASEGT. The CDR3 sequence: CASSGLGRGSSYNEQFF. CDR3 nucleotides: TGTGCCAGCAGTGGGTTGGGTCGCGGGAGCTCCTACAATGAGCAGTTCTTC.

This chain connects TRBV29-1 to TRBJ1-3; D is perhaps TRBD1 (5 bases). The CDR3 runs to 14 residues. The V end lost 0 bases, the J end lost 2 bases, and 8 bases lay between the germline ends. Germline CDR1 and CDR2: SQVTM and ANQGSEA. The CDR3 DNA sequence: TGCAGCGTTGAAGATCTAGGGGCTGGAAACACCATATATTTT. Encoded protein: CSVEDLGAGNTIYF. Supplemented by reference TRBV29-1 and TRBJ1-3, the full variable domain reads SAVISQKPSRDICQRGTSLTIQCQVDSQVTMMFWYRQQPGQSLTLIATANQGSEATYESGFVIDKFPISRPNLTFSTLTVSNMSPEDSSIYLCSVEDLGAGNTIYFGEGSWLTVV.

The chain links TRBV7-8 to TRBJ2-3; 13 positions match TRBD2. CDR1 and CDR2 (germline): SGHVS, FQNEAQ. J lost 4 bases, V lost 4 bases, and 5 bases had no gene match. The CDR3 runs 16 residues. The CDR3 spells CASSYLTSGRADTQYF. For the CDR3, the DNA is TGTGCCAGCAGCTATCTAACTAGCGGGAGGGCAGATACGCAGTATTTT.

The CDR3 reads CASSLPGPRYGYTF. In DNA form, the CDR3 reads TGTGCCAGCAGTCTTCCGGGACCGCGCTATGGCTACACCTTC. The chain combines TRBV28 with TRBJ1-2; D is perhaps TRBD1 (5 bases). V was pared by 5 bases and J by 4 bases, with 14 bases between. There are 14 residues in the CDR3. CDR1 MDHEN and CDR2 SYDVKM come from the germline V gene.

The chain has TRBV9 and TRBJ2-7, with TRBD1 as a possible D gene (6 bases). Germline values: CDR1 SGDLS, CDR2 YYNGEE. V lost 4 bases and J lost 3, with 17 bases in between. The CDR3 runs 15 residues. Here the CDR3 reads CASSPGVQGHYEQYF. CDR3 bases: TGTGCCAGCAGCCCCGGAGTACAGGGCCACTACGAGCAGTACTTC.

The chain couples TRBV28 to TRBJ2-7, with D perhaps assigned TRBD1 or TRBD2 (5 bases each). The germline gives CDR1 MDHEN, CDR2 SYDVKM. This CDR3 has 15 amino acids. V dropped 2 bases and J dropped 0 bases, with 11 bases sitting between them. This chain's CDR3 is CASSLGTDGSYEQYF. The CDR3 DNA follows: TGTGCCAGCAGTTTAGGGACGGATGGCTCCTACGAGCAGTACTTC.

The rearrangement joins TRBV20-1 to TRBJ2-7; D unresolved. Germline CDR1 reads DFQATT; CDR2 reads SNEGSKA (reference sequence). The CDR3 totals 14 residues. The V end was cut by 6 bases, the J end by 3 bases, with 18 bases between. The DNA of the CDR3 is TGCAGTGCCGTACCTACGCTTGCAATCTACGAGCAGTACTTC. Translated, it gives CSAVPTLAIYEQYF.

CDR3 region: CASSLTNSGGSYEQYF. In DNA, the CDR3 is TGTGCCAGCAGCCTGACCAATAGCGGTGGCTCCTACGAGCAGTACTTC. V is TRBV7-2 and J is TRBJ2-7, with a weak D call TRBD2 (6 bases). The V end was cut by 5 bases, the J end by 0 bases, with 17 bases between. Germline V gives CDR1 SGHTA, CDR2 FQGNSA. This CDR3 is built from 16 residues.

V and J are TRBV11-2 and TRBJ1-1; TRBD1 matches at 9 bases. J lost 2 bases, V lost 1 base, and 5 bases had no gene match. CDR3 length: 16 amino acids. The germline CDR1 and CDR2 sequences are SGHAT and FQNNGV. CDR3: CASSLGPDRGNTEAFF. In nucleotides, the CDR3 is TGTGCCAGCAGCTTAGGCCCGGACAGGGGAAACACTGAAGCTTTCTTT.

As DNA, the CDR3 is TGCGCCAGCAGTGAGAAAAGGACAGGGCAACTGAACACTGAAGCTTTCTTT. Its protein is CASSEKRTGQLNTEAFF. This chain joins TRBV10-1 and TRBJ1-1, with 8 bases identical to TRBD1. This CDR3 has 17 amino acids. Germline V CDR1 and CDR2: WNHNN, SYGVQD (reference sequence). The J segment lost 0 bases and the V segment lost 2 bases, leaving 8 bases of the junction unmatched.

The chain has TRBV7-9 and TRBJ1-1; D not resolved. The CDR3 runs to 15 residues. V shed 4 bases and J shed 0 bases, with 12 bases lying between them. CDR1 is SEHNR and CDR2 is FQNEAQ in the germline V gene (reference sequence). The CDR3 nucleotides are TGTGCCAGCAGCTACCTACACAGCATGAACACTGAAGCTTTCTTT. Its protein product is CASSYLHSMNTEAFF.

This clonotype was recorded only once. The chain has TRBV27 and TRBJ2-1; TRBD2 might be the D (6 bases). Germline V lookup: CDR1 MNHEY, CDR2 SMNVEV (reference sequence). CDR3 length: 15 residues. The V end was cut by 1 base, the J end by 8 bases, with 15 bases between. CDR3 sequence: CASSLFWVPGDEQFF. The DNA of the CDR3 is TGTGCCAGCAGTTTATTTTGGGTCCCGGGGGATGAGCAGTTCTTC.

CDR3 DNA: TGTGCCAGCAGTTACTCGTCCAGGGCCAAATGGAACACTGAAGCTTTCTTT. Encoded protein: CASSYSSRAKWNTEAFF. The chain couples TRBV6-2 or TRBV6-3 to TRBJ1-1; maybe TRBD1 (5 bases). The CDR3 has 17 amino acids. Germline CDR1 reads MNHEY; CDR2 reads SVGEGT. Trimming removed 0 bases at V and 1 base at J, with 15 bases between.

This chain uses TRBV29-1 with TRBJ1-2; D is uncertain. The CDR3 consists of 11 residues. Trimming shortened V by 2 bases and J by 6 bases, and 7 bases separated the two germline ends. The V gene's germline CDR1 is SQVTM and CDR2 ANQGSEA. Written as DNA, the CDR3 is TGCAGCGTTGAACTGGACCATGGCTACACCTTC. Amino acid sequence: CSVELDHGYTF.

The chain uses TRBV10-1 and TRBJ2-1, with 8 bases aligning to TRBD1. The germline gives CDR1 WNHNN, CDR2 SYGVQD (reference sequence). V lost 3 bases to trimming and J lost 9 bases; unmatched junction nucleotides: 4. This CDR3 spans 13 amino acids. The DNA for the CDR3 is TGCGCCAGCAGTGACGCAGGGGGCGGTGAGCAGTTCTTC. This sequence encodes CASSDAGGGEQFF.

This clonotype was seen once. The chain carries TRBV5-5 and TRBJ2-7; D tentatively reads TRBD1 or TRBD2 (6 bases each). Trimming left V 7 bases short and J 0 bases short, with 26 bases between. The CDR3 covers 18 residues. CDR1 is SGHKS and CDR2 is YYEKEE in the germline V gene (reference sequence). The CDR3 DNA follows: TGTGCCAGCTGGTGGAGGGGGTCGGGCTATGAGAGCTCCTACGAGCAGTACTTC. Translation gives CASWWRGSGYESSYEQYF.

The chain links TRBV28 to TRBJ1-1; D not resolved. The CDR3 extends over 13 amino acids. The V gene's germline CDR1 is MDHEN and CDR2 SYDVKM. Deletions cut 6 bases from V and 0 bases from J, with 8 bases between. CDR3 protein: CASSPSMNTEAFF. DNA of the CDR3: TGTGCCAGCAGCCCAAGTATGAACACTGAAGCTTTCTTT. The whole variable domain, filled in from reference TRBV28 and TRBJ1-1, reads DVKVTQSSRYLVKRTGEKVFLECVQDMDHENMFWYRQDPGLGLRLIYFSYDVKMKEKGDIPEGYSVSREKKERFSLILESASTNQTSMYLCASSPSMNTEAFFGQGTRLTVV.

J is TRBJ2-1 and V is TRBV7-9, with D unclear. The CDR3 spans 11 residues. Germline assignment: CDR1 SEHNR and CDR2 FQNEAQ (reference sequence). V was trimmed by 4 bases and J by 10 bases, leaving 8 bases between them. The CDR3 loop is CASSWAGEQFF. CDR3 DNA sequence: TGTGCCAGCAGCTGGGCCGGGGAGCAGTTCTTC.

As DNA, the CDR3 is TGTGCCAGCTCAGCTGCAGGGGTCCCTAGCAATCAGCCCCAGCATTTT. Protein product: CASSAAGVPSNQPQHF. The V gene is TRBV18, the J gene TRBJ1-5; D is possibly TRBD1 (6 bases). The V gene lost 5 bases and the J gene lost 0 bases, with 14 bases spanning the gap. The CDR3 runs to 16 residues. Germline CDR1 KGHSH, CDR2 LQKENI.

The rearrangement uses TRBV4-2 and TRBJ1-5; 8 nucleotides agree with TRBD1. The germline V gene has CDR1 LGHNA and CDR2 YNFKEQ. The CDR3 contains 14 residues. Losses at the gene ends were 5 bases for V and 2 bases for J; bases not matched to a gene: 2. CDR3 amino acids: CASSTDRGNQPQHF. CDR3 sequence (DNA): TGTGCCAGCAGCACGGACAGGGGCAATCAGCCCCAGCATTTT.

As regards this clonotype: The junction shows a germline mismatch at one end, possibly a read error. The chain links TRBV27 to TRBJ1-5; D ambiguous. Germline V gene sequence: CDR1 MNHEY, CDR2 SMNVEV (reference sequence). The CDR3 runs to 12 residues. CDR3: CANSLWDQPQHF. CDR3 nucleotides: TGTGCCAACAGTTTATGGGATCAGCCCCAGCATTTT.

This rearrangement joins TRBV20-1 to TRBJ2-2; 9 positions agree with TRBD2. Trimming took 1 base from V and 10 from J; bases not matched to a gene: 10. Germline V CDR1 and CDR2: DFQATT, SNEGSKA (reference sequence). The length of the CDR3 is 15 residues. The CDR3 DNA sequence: TGCAGTGCTAGAGGCCCCCTCCAGCGGGAGGTGGAGCTGTTTTTT. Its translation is CSARGPLQREVELFF.

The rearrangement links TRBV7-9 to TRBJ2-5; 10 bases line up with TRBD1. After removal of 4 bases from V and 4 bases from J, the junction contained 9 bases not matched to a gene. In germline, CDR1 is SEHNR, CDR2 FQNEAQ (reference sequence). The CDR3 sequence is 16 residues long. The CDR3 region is CASSSRRDRGAETQYF. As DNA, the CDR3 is TGTGCCAGCAGCTCCCGCCGGGACAGGGGCGCAGAGACCCAGTACTTC.

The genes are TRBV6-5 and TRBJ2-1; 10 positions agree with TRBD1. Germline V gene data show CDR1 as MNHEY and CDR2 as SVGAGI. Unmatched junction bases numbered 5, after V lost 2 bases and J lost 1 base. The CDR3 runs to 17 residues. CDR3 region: CASSYGGQGWSYNEQFF. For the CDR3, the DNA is TGTGCCAGCAGTTACGGGGGACAGGGGTGGTCCTACAATGAGCAGTTCTTC.

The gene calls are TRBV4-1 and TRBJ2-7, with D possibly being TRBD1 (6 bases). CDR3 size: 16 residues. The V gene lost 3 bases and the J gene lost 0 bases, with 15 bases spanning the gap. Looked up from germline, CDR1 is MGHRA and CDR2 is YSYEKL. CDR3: CASSQGTGTSSYEQYF. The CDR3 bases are TGCGCCAGCAGCCAGGGAACCGGGACAAGCTCCTACGAGCAGTACTTC.

The chain's CDR3 is CASSSYRAVTDTQYF. CDR3 sequence (DNA): TGTGCCAGCAGCTCGTATAGGGCAGTGACAGATACGCAGTATTTT. The V call is TRBV7-9, the J call TRBJ2-3; D is unclear. The CDR3 is 15 residues long. Per germline, CDR1 SEHNR and CDR2 FQNEAQ (reference sequence). Trimming removed 4 bases at V and 3 bases at J, with 14 bases between.